One sample yielded the 4 T cell receptor beta chains listed below, sequenced in a study of blood T cell repertoires in COVID-19. Assay: immunoSEQ multiplex PCR; the TCRdb copy retains only in-frame clones and omits some. This table holds nearly 200,000 clones, approximately 84% found once. The sequenced material came from PBMCs or T cells enriched from blood (not recorded which). All receptors derive from a man in his forties or fifties who had recovered from COVID-19.

The chain has TRBV2 and TRBJ2-7, with 9 bases that match TRBD2. This CDR3 contains 14 residues. Germline CDR1 and CDR2: SNHLY and FYNNEI. Trimming cost V 4 bases and J 4 bases; bases outside gene matches: 5. Here the CDR3 DNA reads TGTGCCAGCAGTGGGGAGCGGGGGGTATACGAGCAGTACTTC. Encoded protein: CASSGERGVYEQYF.

This clone was seen only once. The V call is TRBV30, the J call TRBJ1-1, with 7 bases that match TRBD1. Germline CDR1 is GTSNPN and CDR2 is SVGIG (reference sequence). The CDR3 is made up of 12 amino acids. J lost 3 bases, V lost 4 bases, and 2 bases had no gene match. The CDR3 is CAWNRGDTEAFF. The CDR3 bases are TGTGCCTGGAACAGGGGCGACACTGAAGCTTTCTTT.

This rearrangement joins TRBV6-5 to TRBJ1-2, with 8 bases that match TRBD1. Germline CDR1 and CDR2: MNHEY and SVGAGI. The CDR3 is made up of 15 amino acids. With V trimmed by 6 bases and J by 7 bases, 13 bases remained unmatched. CDR3 coding DNA: TGTGCCAGCAGCCGGACCCTGACAGGGGCGGGTGGCTACACCTTC. Its translation: CASSRTLTGAGGYTF.

In this sample, this clone turned up once. This chain uses TRBV28 with TRBJ1-1, with no clear D. Germline assignment: CDR1 MDHEN and CDR2 SYDVKM. The CDR3 covers 14 residues. Trimming removed 4 bases from V and 0 bases from J, with 9 bases in between. Here the CDR3 DNA reads TGTGCCAGCAGTTCCCCCTCCTTGAACACTGAAGCTTTCTTT. Translated: CASSSPSLNTEAFF. Filled out from reference TRBV28 and TRBJ1-1, the complete variable domain reads DVKVTQSSRYLVKRTGEKVFLECVQDMDHENMFWYRQDPGLGLRLIYFSYDVKMKEKGDIPEGYSVSREKKERFSLILESASTNQTSMYLCASSSPSLNTEAFFGQGTRLTVV.